This TCR beta chain emerged from a study of T cells in Graves' hyperthyroidism and ophthalmopathy (dated by TCRdb to between 2018 and 2021). For the study in its entirety: Peripheral blood was sampled at the time of initial diagnosis, prior to any treatment. After sampling, hyperthyroidism patients received methimazole starting at 30 mg daily, and ophthalmopathy patients received high-dose intravenous methylprednisolone. To identify TCR V-J signatures that set the groups apart, the researchers used a discovery cohort of 90 to 100 patients, made up of 40 to 45 with Graves' ophthalmopathy and some 56 with stable Graves' hyperthyroidism. The approximately 100 discovery patients were randomly split 7:3 into training and test sets. An independent validation cohort of around 20 hyperthyroidism patients and approximately 15 patients who later progressed to ophthalmopathy tested prospective prediction of ophthalmopathy. In roughly six Graves' hyperthyroidism patients, the study also compared T-cell repertoires from thyroid tissue with T-cell repertoires from blood. The paper reports TCR Vbeta CDR3 sequencing of roughly 140 peripheral blood samples: approximately 41 ophthalmopathy, fewer than 80 hyperthyroidism and approximately 17 progressor patients. Paper-wide results and their limitations: Most expanded thyroid clonotypes (frequency above 0.001) were also detected in blood, a finding suggesting that blood repertoires may reflect thyroid immune responses. No statistical method was used to set the sample size in advance, and investigators knew the group allocation. In cross-validation, a model built on a 13 V-J signature told ophthalmopathy apart from stable hyperthyroidism with approximately 90% sensitivity and about 81% specificity, and in testing the same model reached 80%/75%. During validation, the model predicted progression to ophthalmopathy a median of about 6.3 months ahead of onset, with around 65% sensitivity and around 72% specificity.

The CDR3 sequence holds 12 residues, the cysteine and phenylalanine included. Just CDR3 DNA is preserved here, 36 bases in frame from base 1. The germline V gene sets CDR1 to SNHLY and CDR2 to FYNNEI. V drops 6 bases and J drops 6 bases, leaving 9 bases in between. The TCR beta CDR3 regions were amplified from the RNA transcripts. For the first round of RT-PCR on the TCR CDR3, the HTBI primer set was used together with the Qiagen OneStep RT-PCR kit. Libraries were constructed in a second round of multiplex PCR, after which size selection and purification were carried out. Sequencing of the libraries was done on an Illumina HiSeq2000 using paired-end 100 bp reads. The study's own analysis went as follows. SOAPnuke was used to process the raw data, with reads discarded if the reads contained adapters or uncalled bases, had a mean Phred below 15, or lacked an exact constant-primer or identifier match. COPE v1.2.5 was used to merge the high-quality paired reads, and each unique nucleotide sequence was defined as a clonotype. Clonotypes were aligned to IMGT TRBV, TRBD and TRBJ reference segments using MiTCR v1.1. The analysis included only V-J combinations with a frequency above 0.0001, which together covered around 99% of the repertoires. A TCS score was defined as the ratio between F50 (clonal expansion) and ExV (chaos), using BLOSUM62-based TCRdist between CDR3 peptides within each V-J. Welch's t-statistics and random forest reduced 500 to 650 V-J features to roughly 13, which were used in a naive Bayes classifier (R e1071). TCRdb reprocessed the public reads (quality trimming at Q25 with fastp, clone calling with MiXCR) and kept in-frame beta chains. Each CDR3 protein appears once, grouped with its most common genes and DNA. The V and J calls follow TCRdb's processing rather than the paper's. In all, the sample holds about 250,000 distinct CDR3 sequences, and roughly 22% of those were seen once. The top ten hold roughly 32% of the sample.

This clonotype occurred once. Its binding antigen is unknown. Base qualities are missing; no much larger clone stands one base away. A single read offers scant evidence. Ophthalmopathy patients had moderately to severely active disease, Clinical Activity Score of at least 3, NOSPECS grade of at least 4, and duration under 3 months. Patients with uncontrolled infections, other autoimmune diseases, pregnancy or lactation were excluded. Diagnoses were based on clinical symptoms, serum thyroxine and TRAb, thyroid ultrasound and orbital computed tomography. PBMCs were isolated from about 10 ml of fresh peripheral blood by Ficoll-Paque density gradient centrifugation. Total RNA was extracted using Trizol reagent, and RNA quality was assessed on an Agilent 2100 Bioanalyzer.

The receptor's source is a woman in her forties with Graves' ophthalmopathy. The sequenced sample was blood. The receptor chain draws on TRBV2 and TRBJ2-4; too little of a D gene remains to name it. The DNA reads as follows: TGTGCCAGCAGAGAGGAGATAAACATTCAGTACTTC. It specifies CASREEINIQYF.